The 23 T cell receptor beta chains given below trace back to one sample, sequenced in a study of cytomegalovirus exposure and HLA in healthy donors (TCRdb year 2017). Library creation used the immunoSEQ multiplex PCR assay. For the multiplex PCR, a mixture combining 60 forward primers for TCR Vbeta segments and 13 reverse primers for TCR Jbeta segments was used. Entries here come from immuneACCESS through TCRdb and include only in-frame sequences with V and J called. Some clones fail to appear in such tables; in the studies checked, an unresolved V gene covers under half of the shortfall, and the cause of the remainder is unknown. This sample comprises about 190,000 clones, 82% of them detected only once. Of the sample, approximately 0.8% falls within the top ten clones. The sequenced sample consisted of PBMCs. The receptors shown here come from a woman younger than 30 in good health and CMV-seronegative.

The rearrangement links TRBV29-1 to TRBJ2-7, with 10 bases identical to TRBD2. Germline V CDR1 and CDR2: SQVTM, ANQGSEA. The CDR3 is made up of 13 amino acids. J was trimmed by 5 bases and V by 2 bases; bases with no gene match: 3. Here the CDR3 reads CSVELAGEDEQYF. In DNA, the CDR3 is TGCAGCGTTGAACTAGCGGGGGAGGACGAGCAGTACTTC.

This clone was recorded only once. CDR3 residues: CASSPSTAYLAKNIQYF. CDR3 nucleotide sequence: TGTGCCAGCAGTCCGTCGACAGCCTACTTAGCCAAAAACATTCAGTACTTC. The rearrangement links TRBV27 to TRBJ2-4, with D possibly TRBD1 on 5 matching bases. Germline assignment: CDR1 MNHEY and CDR2 SMNVEV (reference sequence). V was pared by 5 bases and J by 0 bases, with 17 bases between. The CDR3 runs to 17 residues.

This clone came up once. The CDR3 DNA sequence: TGTGCCAGCTCACCGGGACTATCTAGATCCACAGATACGCAGTATTTT. Translated, it gives CASSPGLSRSTDTQYF. The chain is built from TRBV28 and TRBJ2-3; 7 bases align to TRBD2. Trimming removed 8 bases from V and 2 bases from J; junction bases left unmatched: 13. Germline CDR1 and CDR2: MDHEN and SYDVKM. The CDR3 has 16 amino acids.

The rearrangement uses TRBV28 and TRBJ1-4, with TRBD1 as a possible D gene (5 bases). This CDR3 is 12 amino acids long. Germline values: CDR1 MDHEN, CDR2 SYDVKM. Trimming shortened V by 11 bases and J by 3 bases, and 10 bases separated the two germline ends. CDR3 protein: CACRQSNEKLFF. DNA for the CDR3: TGTGCCTGCCGACAGTCTAATGAAAAACTGTTTTTT.

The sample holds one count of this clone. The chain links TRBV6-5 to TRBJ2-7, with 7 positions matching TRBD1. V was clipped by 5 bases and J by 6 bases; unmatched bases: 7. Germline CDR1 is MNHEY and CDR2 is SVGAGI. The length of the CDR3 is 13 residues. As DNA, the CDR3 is TGTGCCAGCAGTCCGTGGCAGGGGGTCGAGCAGTACTTC. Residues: CASSPWQGVEQYF.

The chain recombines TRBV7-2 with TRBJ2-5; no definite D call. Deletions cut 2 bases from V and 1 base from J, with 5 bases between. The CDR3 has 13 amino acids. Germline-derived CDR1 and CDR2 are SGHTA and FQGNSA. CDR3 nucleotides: TGTGCCAGCAGCTTAACTATCCAAGAGACCCAGTACTTC. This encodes CASSLTIQETQYF. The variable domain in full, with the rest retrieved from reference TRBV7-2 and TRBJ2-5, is GAGVSQSPSNKVTEKGKDVELRCDPISGHTALYWYRQSLGQGLEFLIYFQGNSAPDKSGLPSDRFSAERTGGSVSTLTIQRTQQEDSAVYLCASSLTIQETQYFGPGTRLLVL.

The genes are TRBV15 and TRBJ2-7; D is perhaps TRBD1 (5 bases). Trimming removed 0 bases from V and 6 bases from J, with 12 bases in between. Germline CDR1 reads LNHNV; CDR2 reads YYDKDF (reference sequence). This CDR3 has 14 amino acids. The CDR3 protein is CATSREGANAEQYF. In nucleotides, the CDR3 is TGTGCCACCAGCAGAGAAGGGGCGAATGCCGAGCAGTACTTC.

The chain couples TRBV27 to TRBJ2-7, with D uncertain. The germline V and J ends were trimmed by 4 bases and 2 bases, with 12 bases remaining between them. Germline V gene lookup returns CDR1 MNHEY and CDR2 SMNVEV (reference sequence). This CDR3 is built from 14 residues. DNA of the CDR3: TGTGCCAGCAGTTACCTGGGCAGCCCCTACGAGCAGTACTTC. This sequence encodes CASSYLGSPYEQYF.

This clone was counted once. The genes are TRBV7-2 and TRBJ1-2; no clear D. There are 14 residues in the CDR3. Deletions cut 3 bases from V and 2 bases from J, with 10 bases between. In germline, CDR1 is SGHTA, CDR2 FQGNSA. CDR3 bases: TGTGCCAGCAGCTTCCCCCAGAAGAACTATGGCTACACCTTC. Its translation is CASSFPQKNYGYTF.

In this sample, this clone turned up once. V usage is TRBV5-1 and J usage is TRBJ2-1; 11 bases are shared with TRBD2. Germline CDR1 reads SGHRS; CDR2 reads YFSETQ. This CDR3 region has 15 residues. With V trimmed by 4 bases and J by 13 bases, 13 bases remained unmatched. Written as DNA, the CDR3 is TGCGCCAGCAGCGAAATCCGAGAGGGACTAGCGGTACAGTTCTTC. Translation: CASSEIREGLAVQFF. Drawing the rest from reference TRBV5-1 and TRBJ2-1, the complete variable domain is KAGVTQTPRYLIKTRGQQVTLSCSPISGHRSVSWYQQTPGQGLQFLFEYFSETQRNKGNFPGRFSGRQFSNSRSEMNVSTLELGDSALYLCASSEIREGLAVQFFGPGTRLTVL.

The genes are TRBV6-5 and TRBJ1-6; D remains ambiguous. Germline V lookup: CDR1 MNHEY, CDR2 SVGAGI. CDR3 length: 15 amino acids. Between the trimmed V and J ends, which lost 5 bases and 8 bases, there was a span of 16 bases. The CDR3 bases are TGTGCCAGCAGTATCAATCAGGCGATGGATTCACCCCTCCACTTT. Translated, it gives CASSINQAMDSPLHF.

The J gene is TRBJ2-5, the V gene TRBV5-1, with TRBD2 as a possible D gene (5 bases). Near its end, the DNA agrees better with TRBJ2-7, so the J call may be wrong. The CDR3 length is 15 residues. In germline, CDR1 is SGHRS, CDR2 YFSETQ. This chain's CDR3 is CASRRTSGEIYEQYF. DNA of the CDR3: TGCGCCAGCAGGCGAACGTCCGGGGAAATCTACGAGCAGTACTTC.

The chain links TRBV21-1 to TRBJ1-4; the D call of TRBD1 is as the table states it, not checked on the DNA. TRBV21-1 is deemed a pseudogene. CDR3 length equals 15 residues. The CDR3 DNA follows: TGTGCCAGCAGCAAAACCTGGACAGGGGATGAAAAACTGTTTTTT. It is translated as CASSKTWTGDEKLFF.

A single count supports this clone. The CDR3 loop reads CASISRGRGFIVTF. CDR3 coding DNA: TGTGCCAGCATCTCCCGGGGCAGGGGATTTATCGTCACCTTC. The genes are TRBV28 and TRBJ1-2; a possible D gene is TRBD1 (6 bases). V lost 7 bases and J 13 bases, leaving 25 bases between the germline ends. This CDR3 is built from 14 residues. Looked up from germline, CDR1 is MDHEN and CDR2 is SYDVKM.

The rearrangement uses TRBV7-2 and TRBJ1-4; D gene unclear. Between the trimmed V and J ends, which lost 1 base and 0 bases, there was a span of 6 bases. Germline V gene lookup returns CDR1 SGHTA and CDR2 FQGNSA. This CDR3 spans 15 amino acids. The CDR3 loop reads CASSLVGSTNEKLFF. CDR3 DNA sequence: TGTGCCAGCAGCTTAGTGGGCTCAACTAATGAAAAACTGTTTTTT.

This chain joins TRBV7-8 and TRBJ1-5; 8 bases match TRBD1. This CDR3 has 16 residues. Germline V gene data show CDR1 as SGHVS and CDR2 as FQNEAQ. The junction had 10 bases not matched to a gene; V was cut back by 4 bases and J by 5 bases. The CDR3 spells CASSSASRGRDQPQHF. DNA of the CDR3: TGTGCCAGCAGCTCTGCGTCCAGGGGGCGCGATCAGCCCCAGCATTTT.

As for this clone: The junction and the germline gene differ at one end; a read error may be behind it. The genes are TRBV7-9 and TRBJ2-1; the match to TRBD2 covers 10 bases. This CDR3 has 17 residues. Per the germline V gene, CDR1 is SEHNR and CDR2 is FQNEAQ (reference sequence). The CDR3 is CSSSLNNPSGRGNEQFF. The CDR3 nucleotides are TGTTCCAGCAGCTTAAATAACCCTAGCGGGAGAGGCAATGAGCAGTTCTTC.

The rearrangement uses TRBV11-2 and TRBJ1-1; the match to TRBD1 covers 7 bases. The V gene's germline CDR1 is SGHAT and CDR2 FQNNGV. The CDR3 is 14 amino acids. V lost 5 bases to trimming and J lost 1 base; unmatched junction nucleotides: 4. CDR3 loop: CASSRGQKNTEAFF. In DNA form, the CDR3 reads TGTGCCAGCAGCCGGGGACAGAAGAACACTGAAGCTTTCTTT.

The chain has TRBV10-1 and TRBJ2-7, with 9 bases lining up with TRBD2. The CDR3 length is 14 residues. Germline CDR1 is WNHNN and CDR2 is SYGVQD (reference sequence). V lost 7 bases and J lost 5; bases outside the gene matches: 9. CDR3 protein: CASTKGLARNEQYF. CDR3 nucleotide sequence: TGCGCCAGCACCAAAGGACTAGCGAGGAACGAGCAGTACTTC.

The CDR3 sequence: CASSPRDFPSTDTQYF. The CDR3, as DNA: TGTGCCAGCAGCCCGCGGGATTTTCCCAGCACAGATACGCAGTATTTT. The V and J genes are TRBV7-9 and TRBJ2-3, with D possibly being TRBD2 (6 bases). This CDR3 is built from 16 residues. Germline values: CDR1 SEHNR, CDR2 FQNEAQ (reference sequence). V lost 5 bases to trimming and J lost 0 bases, with 15 bases between them.

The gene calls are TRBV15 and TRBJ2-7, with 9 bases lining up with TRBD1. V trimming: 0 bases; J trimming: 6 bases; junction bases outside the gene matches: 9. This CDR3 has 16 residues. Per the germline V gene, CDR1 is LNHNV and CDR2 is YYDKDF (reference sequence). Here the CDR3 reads CATSRDVGTGLAEQYF. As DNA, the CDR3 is TGTGCCACCAGCAGAGATGTCGGGACAGGGCTGGCCGAGCAGTACTTC.

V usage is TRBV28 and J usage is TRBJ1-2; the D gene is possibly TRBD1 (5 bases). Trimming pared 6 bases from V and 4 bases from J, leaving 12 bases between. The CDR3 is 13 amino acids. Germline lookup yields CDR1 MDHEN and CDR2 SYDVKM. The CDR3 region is CASSISRAYGYTF. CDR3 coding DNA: TGTGCCAGCAGCATCTCCAGGGCCTATGGCTACACCTTC.

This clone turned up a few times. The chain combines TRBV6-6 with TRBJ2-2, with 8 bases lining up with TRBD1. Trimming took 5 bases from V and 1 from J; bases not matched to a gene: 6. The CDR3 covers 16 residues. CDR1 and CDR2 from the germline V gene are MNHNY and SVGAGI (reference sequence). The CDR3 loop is CASSKRTGQNTGELFF. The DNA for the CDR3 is TGTGCCAGCAGTAAAAGGACAGGGCAGAACACCGGGGAGCTGTTTTTT.